The text below deals with one T cell receptor beta chain. No antigen is known for it. Germline V gene data show CDR1 as LGHDT and CDR2 as YNNKEL (reference sequence). The length of the CDR3 is 16 residues. V shed 4 bases, J shed 6 bases, and the junction held 8 bases outside the gene matches. Primed by a sample-barcoded 5' primer and a J-beta primer mix, a second PCR proceeded for roughly 7 to 12 cycles. TCRdb independently ran MiXCR on the 5' RACE reads; one entry per CDR3 protein. This sample carries around 1,800,000 distinct CDR3 sequences, around 40% of them seen once, and the ten largest clones take 23%. The source of the sample is a study of blood T cells in healthy people across ages. Study-level results: Higher diversity and more naive CD4+ cells were features of long-lived donors, compared to aged donors.

This chain connects TRBV3-1 to TRBJ2-1; 11 nucleotides match TRBD2. The receptor's source is a human donor in good health. The specimen was blood. CDR3 region: CASSPLAGGRVNEQFF. CDR3 DNA: TGTGCCAGCAGCCCCTTAGCGGGGGGGCGGGTCAATGAGCAGTTCTTC.